One and the same sample provided the 14 T cell receptor beta chains below, sequenced in a study of blood T cell repertoires in COVID-19. Assay: immunoSEQ multiplex PCR; the TCRdb copy retains only in-frame clones and omits some. This sample has 200,000 or so clones, with approximately 85% found just once. The specimen was peripheral blood. The receptors stem from a human donor with active or convalescent COVID-19. The donor label of this sample is uncertain.

The chain employs TRBV7-2 and TRBJ1-6; TRBD1 is a possible D gene (6 bases). The CDR3 contains 16 residues. Germline V gives CDR1 SGHTA, CDR2 FQGNSA. Trimming stripped 2 bases from V and 8 bases from J, with 16 bases between. The CDR3 loop reads CASSLKLTGSDSPLHF. In DNA form, the CDR3 reads TGTGCCAGCAGCTTAAAGTTGACAGGTTCAGATTCACCCCTCCACTTT.

This clone was found a few times. The V and J genes are TRBV7-2 and TRBJ2-4; TRBD2 agrees at 12 bases. Germline lookup yields CDR1 SGHTA and CDR2 FQGNSA. The CDR3 loop spans 14 amino acids. The junction had 11 bases not matched to a gene; V was cut back by 5 bases and J by 15 bases. CDR3 nucleotides: TGTGCCAGCAGCAGAGCCGGGACTAGCGGGTGGTGGTACTTC. It is translated as CASSRAGTSGWWYF.

The chain is built from TRBV11-3 and TRBJ1-1, with D tentatively TRBD1 (5 bases). Germline-derived CDR1 and CDR2 are SGHNT and YENEEA. The V end lost 1 base, the J end lost 5 bases, and 17 bases lay between the germline ends. The CDR3 contains 16 residues. CDR3: CASSLAGSGGRTEAFF. The CDR3 nucleotides are TGTGCCAGCAGCTTAGCAGGTTCGGGGGGTAGGACTGAAGCTTTCTTT.

This clone was counted a few times. The chain couples TRBV28 to TRBJ2-7; 10 bases fit TRBD2. The ends lost 4 bases at V and 8 bases at J; junction bases unmatched: 8. Per the germline V gene, CDR1 is MDHEN and CDR2 is SYDVKM. The CDR3 contains 14 residues. CDR3 sequence: CASSSAGGFWKQYF. In DNA form, the CDR3 reads TGTGCCAGCAGTTCAGCGGGGGGGTTTTGGAAGCAGTACTTC. The full variable domain, completed using reference TRBV28 and TRBJ2-7, is DVKVTQSSRYLVKRTGEKVFLECVQDMDHENMFWYRQDPGLGLRLIYFSYDVKMKEKGDIPEGYSVSREKKERFSLILESASTNQTSMYLCASSSAGGFWKQYFGPGTRLTVT.

The chain carries TRBV28 and TRBJ2-1; D gene unclear. CDR1 is MDHEN, CDR2 SYDVKM, per germline. V was shortened by 7 bases and J by 10 bases, with 17 bases between the two germline ends. The CDR3 is 13 amino acids. CDR3 DNA: TGTGCCAGCACCTTCCTTCTGGCAGGAGAGCAGTTCTTC. Translation gives CASTFLLAGEQFF.

The chain has TRBV28 and TRBJ2-5, with D maybe TRBD1 (6 bases). The CDR3 covers 13 residues. Trimming left V 4 bases short and J 6 bases short, with 12 bases between. Germline V CDR1 and CDR2: MDHEN, SYDVKM. The CDR3 DNA is TGTGCCAGCAGTTCGACAGGTGTGCAGACCCAGTACTTC. Amino acids: CASSSTGVQTQYF.

V gene TRBV10-1 combines with J gene TRBJ2-7; TRBD2 is a possible D gene (6 bases). Germline V gives CDR1 WNHNN, CDR2 SYGVQD (reference sequence). This CDR3 contains 14 residues. V lost 6 bases and J 1 base, leaving 13 bases between the germline ends. The CDR3 region is CASSAMRGSYEQYF. The DNA of the CDR3 is TGCGCCAGCAGCGCCATGCGGGGATCCTACGAGCAGTACTTC.

The rearrangement links TRBV7-9 to TRBJ2-7; 7 nucleotides align to TRBD1. The germline CDR1 and CDR2 sequences are SEHNR and FQNEAQ (reference sequence). With 5 bases clipped from V and 3 bases from J, the junction kept 10 bases outside the gene matches. The CDR3 runs 15 residues. The CDR3 spells CASSNGDRNFYEQYF. CDR3 bases: TGTGCCAGCAGCAATGGGGACAGAAACTTCTACGAGCAGTACTTC.

The CDR3 nucleotides are TGTGCCAGCTTAGTGGTTCCCCGGGAACCACCCCTCCACTTT. This translates into CASLVVPREPPLHF. This rearrangement joins TRBV6-5 to TRBJ1-6; D gene unclear. Germline assignment: CDR1 MNHEY and CDR2 SVGAGI. The CDR3 runs to 14 residues. Trimming removed 8 bases from V and 11 bases from J, with 19 bases in between.

The rearrangement uses TRBV7-3 and TRBJ2-5; tentative D call: TRBD2 (6 bases). The ends were cut back, 2 bases at V and 4 bases at J, with 8 bases in the middle. The CDR3 runs to 13 residues. The germline CDR1 and CDR2 sequences are SGHTA and FQGTGA. The CDR3 protein is CASSLAEGETQYF. CDR3 bases: TGTGCCAGCAGCTTAGCGGAGGGAGAGACCCAGTACTTC.

The chain combines TRBV13 with TRBJ2-1; no reliable D call. CDR3 size: 11 residues. Trimming stripped 5 bases from V and 4 bases from J, with 3 bases between. Germline-derived CDR1 and CDR2 are PRHDT and FYEKMQ (reference sequence). The CDR3 spells CASSTYNEQFF. CDR3 nucleotides: TGTGCCAGCAGCACATACAATGAGCAGTTCTTC.

The chain couples TRBV27 to TRBJ2-7; weak D call: TRBD1 (5 bases). CDR3 length: 12 amino acids. V lost 5 bases and J 4 bases, leaving 9 bases between the germline ends. Germline V CDR1 and CDR2: MNHEY, SMNVEV (reference sequence). The CDR3 DNA reads as TGTGCCAGCAGTCCTACAGGATACGAGCAGTACTTC. Translating it yields CASSPTGYEQYF.

V usage is TRBV6-5 and J usage is TRBJ2-5, with 7 bases matching TRBD1. Losses at the gene ends were 9 bases for V and 0 bases for J; bases not matched to a gene: 4. The CDR3 runs to 13 residues. Germline CDR1 MNHEY, CDR2 SVGAGI. Here the CDR3 DNA reads TGTGCCAGTGACAGGGAGTACCAAGAGACCCAGTACTTC. Translation: CASDREYQETQYF.

This clone has at least ten counts. The chain employs TRBV18 and TRBJ1-5; D perhaps matches TRBD1 (5 bases). V was shortened by 2 bases and J by 4 bases, with 9 bases between the two germline ends. Germline V gene sequence: CDR1 KGHSH, CDR2 LQKENI. The CDR3 has 14 amino acids. Here the CDR3 reads CASSPVGGNQPQHF. CDR3 nucleotide sequence: TGTGCCAGCTCACCAGTGGGGGGGAATCAGCCCCAGCATTTT.